This TCR beta chain was recorded in a study of T cell repertoires in cytomegalovirus infection (dated by TCRdb to the late 2010s). In terms of the full investigation: Peptide stimulations targeted recently identified HLA-C-restricted CMV epitopes, whose presentation resists viral immunomodulation, together with well-studied HLA-B-restricted epitopes. The HLA type of each donor mattered for the analysis, because public TCR beta signatures pointed to carriage of CMV infection along with the matching HLA type. Broader findings and caveats from the paper: In both this cohort and an independent approximately 370-donor cohort, the cumulative frequency of public TCR beta family members distinguished carriers of CMV infection plus the relevant HLA type. In the ex vivo response, HLA-C-restricted CMV-specific TCR beta clonotypes were dominant, and in two of eight donors the single most frequent clonotype came from this HLA-C-restricted group.

The sample's treatment or condition label is to be understood as: in vitro stimulation with specific CMV peptide epitopes to enrich CMV-specific T cells. The CDR3 runs 12 residues from the cysteine to the phenylalanine. Only CDR3 DNA remains: 36 bases, in frame from the first base. The germline V gene yields SQVTM for CDR1 and ANQGSEA for CDR2. V and J are truncated by 6 bases and 8 bases respectively, leaving an intervening sequence of 13 bases. This clonotype appeared a single time. Its antigen is still unknown. The input lacks base qualities; no much larger clone sits a single base away. A lone read is weak support. Sequencing relied on an Illumina HiSeq 1500. Clones were called with MiXCR by TCRdb after fastp trimmed the public reads at Q25, and only in-frame beta chains were retained. Every distinct CDR3 protein forms one entry, paired with its most common genes and DNA. This sample gives 570,000 or so distinct CDR3 sequences in total; approximately 40% of them show up just once. The top ten hold about half of the sample.

Here the chain combines TRBV29-1 and TRBJ1-4, and possibly TRBD1, on 5 matching bases. This sequence was found in a human donor in good health (CMV status not recorded). Some clones in this sample may be carry-over from other donors' samples. Specimen: cultured PBMCs, collected from culture after CMV antigen stimulation. The CDR3 region reads CSVGTGPEKLFF. In nucleotides, the sequence is TGCAGCGTGGGGACGGGCCCCGAAAAACTGTTTTTT.